This T cell receptor (beta chain) was obtained from a study of control samples from healthy donors and cancer patients. V was pared by 5 bases and J by 6 bases, with 15 bases between. Germline lookup yields CDR1 SGHVS and CDR2 FNYEAQ. This CDR3 has 14 residues. Method: immunoSEQ multiplex PCR; TCRdb's copy keeps in-frame clones and lacks some. The sample carries tens of thousands of clones, approximately 87% recorded once. Sequencing was done on a sample of PBMCs. This clonotype was sampled from a woman aged 55 to 70 with lung cancer. This rearrangement joins TRBV7-6 to TRBJ2-3; no reliable D call. CDR3 amino acids: CASSALRHSDTQYF. The CDR3 region has the DNA TGTGCCAGCAGCGCCCTGCGTCATTCCGATACGCAGTATTTT.